The entry below describes one TCR beta chain. Its matching antigen is unknown. Germline and junction disagree at one end, which may indicate a read error. The CDR3 has 14 amino acids. In germline, CDR1 is SGHNT, CDR2 YYREEE (reference sequence). TCRdb reprocessed the 5' RACE reads with MiXCR, giving one entry per CDR3 protein. The data hold approximately 300,000 distinct CDR3 sequences, with around 6.8% observed a single time. These data belong to a study of T cells after yellow fever vaccination. Study conclusions and caveats: Within FACS-sorted repertoires, abundant clonotypes contaminating from the bulk population could be present. A weaker secondary response peaked on day 5, the primary on day 15.

This clonotype was sampled from a young man who received the YFV17D yellow fever vaccine. The chain is built from TRBV5-4 and TRBJ2-2, with D possibly being TRBD2 (5 bases). The sample consisted of PBMCs, taken 45 days after the first yellow fever vaccination. CDR3 coding DNA: TGTGCCAGCAGCTTCGGGCTATTCACCGGGGTGCTGTTTTTT. Translation gives CASSFGLFTGVLFF. Looking up the rest from reference TRBV5-4 and TRBJ2-2 gives the full variable domain: ETGVTQSPTHLIKTRGQQVTLRCSSQSGHNTVSWYQQALGQGPQFIFQYYREEENGRGNFPPRFSGLQFPNYSSELNVNALELDDSALYLCASSFGLFTGVLFFGEGSRLTVL.